The rows below give T cell receptor beta chains drawn from one sample of a study of T cell repertoires in cytomegalovirus infection. TCRdb passed the reads through MiXCR, listing each CDR3 protein once. The sample lists around 450,000 distinct CDR3 sequences; under 40% were seen once. The sequenced sample consisted of PBMCs. These receptors were obtained from a human donor in good health (CMV status not recorded). Some clones in this sample may be carry-over from other donors' samples. The CDR3 runs from the conserved cysteine through the conserved F or W. The D gene is left open where the match is weak. Size tells how often a clone was seen (once, few, many) or the class of an expanded clone, and some rows leave it out.

TRBV11-2	14	many	TRBJ2-3	.	TGTGCCAGCAGCCCCCCGGGGGACACAGATACGCAGTATTTT	CASSPPGDTDTQYF
TRBV7-2	15	.	TRBJ1-2	.	TGTGCCAGCAGCTTAGTCGGGACGGTCAACTATGGCTACACCTTC	CASSLVGTVNYGYTF
TRBV14	16	.	TRBJ2-1	.	TGTGCCAGCAGCCCTTCCAGGGACGAGAGTTACAATGAGCAGTTCTTC	CASSPSRDESYNEQFF
TRBV7-2	16	many	TRBJ2-2	TRBD2	TGTGCCAGCAGCTATAGCGGGGGAGTTAACACCGGGGAGCTGTTTTTT	CASSYSGGVNTGELFF
TRBV28	13	few	TRBJ2-7	.	TGTGCCAGCAGTTTCCCTCCGGGGGCCGAGCAGTACTTC	CASSFPPGAEQYF
TRBV27	15	many	TRBJ1-2	TRBD1	TGTGCCAGCAGTCCCTGGACAGGGGGAATCTATGGCTACACCTTC	CASSPWTGGIYGYTF
TRBV3-1	14	.	TRBJ1-6	.	TGTGCCAGCAGCCAAGGACACGCAAATTCACCCCTCCACTTT	CASSQGHANSPLHF
TRBV4-3	13	few	TRBJ2-3	.	TGCGCCAGCAGCGCATGGAGCACAGATACGCAGTATTTT	CASSAWSTDTQYF
TRBV6-1	11	few	TRBJ1-2	.	TGTGCCAGCCGGAAGGACTATGGCTACACCTTC	CASRKDYGYTF
TRBV7-2	15	many	TRBJ2-7	TRBD1	TGTGCCAGCAGCTTAGGACAGGGGGTCTCCTACGAGCAGTACTTC	CASSLGQGVSYEQYF
TRBV27	15	few	TRBJ2-5	TRBD1	TGTGCCAGCTCCTCACTCCGGGACAGACAAGAGACCCAGTACTTC	CASSSLRDRQETQYF
TRBV2	16	few	TRBJ2-7	.	TGTGCCAGCAGTGAAGCGCAGTCAGCGGGTAATTACGAGCAGTACTTC	CASSEAQSAGNYEQYF
TRBV6-5	13	.	TRBJ2-7	.	TGTGCCAGCAGTTACTCTCGGGGGTACGAGCAGTACTTC	CASSYSRGYEQYF
TRBV7-2	16	.	TRBJ2-5	TRBD1	TGTGCCAGCAGCCCACAACAGGGGTTCCCGACCGCGACCCAGTACTTC	CASSPQQGFPTATQYF
TRBV11-2	14	few	TRBJ1-2	.	TGTGCCAGCAGCTTAGATCCAGCCAACTATGGCTACACCTTC	CASSLDPANYGYTF
TRBV7-2	14	.	TRBJ2-7	TRBD2	TGTGCCAGCAGCCAGACTAGCGGGGCCACCGAGCAGTACTTC	CASSQTSGATEQYF
TRBV7-9	18	.	TRBJ1-4	.	TGTGCCAGCAGCAAAGGGGAAAACGTTGGCGGAATAAATGAAAAACTGTTTTTT	CASSKGENVGGINEKLFF
TRBV5-6	14	.	TRBJ1-2	.	TGTGCCAGCAGCTTGGCCGGGACGCCGCTAGGCTACACCTTC	CASSLAGTPLGYTF
TRBV4-1	14	few	TRBJ1-2	TRBD1	TGTGCCAGCAGCCAAGAAGGACAGGGCTATGGCTACACCTTC	CASSQEGQGYGYTF
TRBV28	17	many	TRBJ1-1	TRBD1	TGTGCCAGCAGTTTGACTGGAACGGGACAGATGAACACTGAAGCTTTCTTT	CASSLTGTGQMNTEAFF
TRBV7-2	15	.	TRBJ2-7	TRBD1	TGTGCCAGCAGCTTATGGGGGACAGGGTCCTACGAGCAGTACTTC	CASSLWGTGSYEQYF
TRBV5-6	14	.	TRBJ2-3	.	TGTGCCAGCAGAGCTTGGGTCGGGGCAGATACGCAGTATTTT	CASRAWVGADTQYF
TRBV29-1	15	.	TRBJ2-2	.	TGCAGCGTCCGAACCGACTCTCGGGACCCCGGGGAGCTGTTTTTT	CSVRTDSRDPGELFF
TRBV4-1	14	.	TRBJ2-7	TRBD1	TGCGCCAGCAGCCAACTACAGGGGGACTACGAGCAGTACTTC	CASSQLQGDYEQYF
TRBV7-9	16	.	TRBJ1-6	.	TGTGCCAGCAGCTACTTGGACTCGGGGTATGATTCACCCCTCCACTTT	CASSYLDSGYDSPLHF
TRBV6-1	13	.	TRBJ1-2	TRBD1	TGTGCCGCCTCCCGGGGACAAGGGGGCGGCTACACCTTC	CAASRGQGGGYTF
TRBV7-9	15	many	TRBJ1-1	.	TGTGCCAGCAGCTCCTTTTTGGGGGAAAACACTGAAGCTTTCTTT	CASSSFLGENTEAFF
TRBV10-2	16	few	TRBJ2-1	.	TGCGCCAGCACCCGCTTGGGACAAAATCTATACAATGAGCAGTTCTTC	CASTRLGQNLYNEQFF
TRBV11-3	15	.	TRBJ2-1	.	TGTGCCAGCAGCTTAAGTAGTAGCGGCTACAATGAGCAGTTCTTC	CASSLSSSGYNEQFF
TRBV6-2/TRBV6-3	13	.	TRBJ1-5	.	TGTGCCAGCAGTTACAGAGGACATCAGCCCCAGCATTTT	CASSYRGHQPQHF
TRBV15	15	many	TRBJ2-3	.	TGTGCCACCAGCAGAGATAGAGGGGGCACAGATACGCAGTATTTT	CATSRDRGGTDTQYF
TRBV28	15	.	TRBJ2-3	TRBD2	TGTGCCAGCAGCCAACGCGGGGGGGCCACAGATACGCAGTATTTT	CASSQRGGATDTQYF
TRBV7-2	16	.	TRBJ2-5	.	TGTGCCAGCAGCCATACCTTGCGGGACAACCAAGAGACCCAGTACTTC	CASSHTLRDNQETQYF
TRBV18	15	.	TRBJ1-4	.	TGTGCCAGCTCACCACAGACAGGCCTTAATGAAAAACTGTTTTTT	CASSPQTGLNEKLFF
TRBV7-8	17	many	TRBJ1-1	.	TGTGCCAGCAGCTCACACCCCCGGGGCAGGCAGGGGACTGAAGCTTTCTTT	CASSSHPRGRQGTEAFF
TRBV29-1	13	.	TRBJ2-7	TRBD1	TGCAGCGTTGGGGGGACAGGGTCCTACGAGCAGTACTTC	CSVGGTGSYEQYF
TRBV5-1	17	once	TRBJ1-4	TRBD1	TGCGCCAGCAGCTCTACGGCCCGGACAGGGGGAAGTGGAAAACTGTTTTTT	CASSSTARTGGSGKLFF
TRBV3-1	15	.	TRBJ2-5	.	TGTGCCAGCAGCCAAGATTCGACACACCAAGAGACCCAGTACTTC	CASSQDSTHQETQYF
TRBV12-3/TRBV12-4	13	.	TRBJ1-1	.	TGTGCCAGCAGACCCGCCCTGAACACTGAAGCTTTCTTT	CASRPALNTEAFF
TRBV7-6	14	once	TRBJ2-5	.	TGTGCCAGCAGCCGGACTGGGGGGCGGGAGATCCAGTACTTC	CASSRTGGREIQYF
TRBV29-1	13	once	TRBJ2-5	.	TGCAGCGTTGCTGAGACTAGCCAAGAGACCCAGTACTTC	CSVAETSQETQYF
TRBV7-8	13	many	TRBJ2-5	.	TGTGCCAGCTTCGGACTATATGAAGAGACCCAGTACTTC	CASFGLYEETQYF
TRBV4-1	16	.	TRBJ2-2	.	TGCGCCAGCAGCCTACCCACAGGGACGAAGGCCGGGGAGCTGTTTTTT	CASSLPTGTKAGELFF
TRBV6-5	14	few	TRBJ2-5	TRBD2	TGTGCCAGCAGACCGGGGGGGCCGGGTGAGACCCAGTACTTC	CASRPGGPGETQYF
TRBV12-3/TRBV12-4	14	.	TRBJ1-6	.	TGTGCCAGCAGACTGGGGGCCAGTGGCGGGTCCCTCCACTTT	CASRLGASGGSLHF